One and the same sample provided the 14 T cell receptor beta chains below, sequenced in a study of blood T cell repertoires in COVID-19 (dated by TCRdb to the early 2020s). The library was built by means of the immunoSEQ multiplex PCR assay. This immuneACCESS table, as held by TCRdb, lists in-frame sequences with V and J called but not all clones. Of the missing ones, under half trace to an unresolved V gene in checked studies; the others have no known cause. The sample has 150,000 to 200,000 clones on record, 70% to 85% of them singletons. Roughly a sixth of the sample rests with the top ten. Sequenced input: PBMCs or T cells enriched from blood (not recorded which). The receptors derive from a woman in her forties or fifties who had recovered from COVID-19.

The chain joins TRBV28 to TRBJ1-1, with 12 nucleotides matching TRBD1. This CDR3 has 12 residues. CDR1 and CDR2 from the germline V gene are MDHEN and SYDVKM. Trimming cost V 6 bases and J 14 bases; bases outside gene matches: 7. CDR3 bases: TGTGCCAGCAGGTCCGGGACAGGGGGCTTGTTCTTT. Translation gives CASRSGTGGLFF.

This clone has more than one count but fewer than ten. J is TRBJ2-7 and V is TRBV7-3; 9 positions agree with TRBD1. With 4 bases clipped from V and 5 bases from J, the junction kept 6 bases outside the gene matches. CDR1 and CDR2 (germline): SGHTA, FQGTGA. This CDR3 is built from 14 residues. As DNA, the CDR3 is TGTGCCAGCAGCTCTGGGACAGGGACGCACGAGCAGTACTTC. It yields the protein CASSSGTGTHEQYF. The full variable domain, rest sourced from reference TRBV7-3 and TRBJ2-7, is GAGVSQTPSNKVTEKGKYVELRCDPISGHTALYWYRQSLGQGPEFLIYFQGTGAADDSGLPNDRFFAVRPEGSVSTLKIQRTERGDSAVYLCASSSGTGTHEQYFGPGTRLTVT.

For the CDR3, the DNA is TGCGCCAGCAGCCCTAGCGCGGGAAATTCACCCCTCCACTTT. Its protein is CASSPSAGNSPLHF. V usage is TRBV5-1 and J usage is TRBJ1-6; D is ambiguous. Germline-derived CDR1 and CDR2 are SGHRS and YFSETQ. This CDR3 contains 14 residues. V lost 4 bases to trimming and J lost 7 bases, with 12 bases between them. The full variable domain, rest sourced from reference TRBV5-1 and TRBJ1-6, is KAGVTQTPRYLIKTRGQQVTLSCSPISGHRSVSWYQQTPGQGLQFLFEYFSETQRNKGNFPGRFSGRQFSNSRSEMNVSTLELGDSALYLCASSPSAGNSPLHFGNGTRLTVT.

The chain joins TRBV28 to TRBJ1-2; 8 nucleotides align to TRBD1. V dropped 2 bases and J dropped 8; count of bases not matched to a gene: 10. The CDR3 is 15 amino acids. The germline gives CDR1 MDHEN, CDR2 SYDVKM. The DNA for the CDR3 is TGTGCCAGCAGTTTAGATACTCAACAGGGGGGCGGCTACACCTTC. It specifies CASSLDTQQGGGYTF.

The V gene is TRBV5-6, the J gene TRBJ2-2; D is ambiguous. V shed 1 base and J shed 7 bases, with 8 bases lying between them. The CDR3 runs to 13 residues. Germline CDR1 SGHDT, CDR2 YYEEEE. The DNA for the CDR3 is TGTGCCAGCAGCTTGCGGCTAGTCGGGGAGCTGTTTTTT. It specifies CASSLRLVGELFF.

The CDR3 region has the DNA TGTGCCAGCAGCCAAGGTTCTATGGTTAATGAAAAACTGTTTTTT. Amino acids: CASSQGSMVNEKLFF. This chain joins TRBV14 and TRBJ1-4; D is unclear. Per germline, CDR1 SGHDN and CDR2 FVKESK. This CDR3 has 15 residues. V was pared by 1 base and J by 4 bases, with 10 bases between.

The chain couples TRBV5-1 to TRBJ1-4; TRBD1 is a possible D gene (5 bases). The V and J ends lost 0 bases and 7 bases respectively, with 10 bases between them. The length of the CDR3 is 14 residues. Germline CDR1 is SGHRS and CDR2 is YFSETQ. CDR3 sequence (DNA): TGCGCCAGCAGCTTGGAGGGGCTTCCTGAAAAACTGTTTTTT. It translates to CASSLEGLPEKLFF.

This sequence joins TRBV9 and TRBJ2-7; 12 bases are a match to TRBD2. Germline trimming cut 3 bases from V and 5 bases from J; bases unmatched to any gene: 18. CDR3 length: 19 amino acids. Germline lookup yields CDR1 SGDLS and CDR2 YYNGEE. The DNA for the CDR3 is TGTGCCAGCAGCGGGATGGGGGGACTAGCGGGTGCCAGAGGGGACGAGCAGTACTTC. Translating it yields CASSGMGGLAGARGDEQYF.

The chain employs TRBV4-3 and TRBJ2-5; no clear D. The CDR3 consists of 14 residues. V lost 1 base and J 5 bases, leaving 11 bases between the germline ends. CDR1 is LGHNA, CDR2 YSLEER, per germline. The CDR3 is CASSQGFRWETQYF. CDR3 sequence (DNA): TGCGCCAGCAGCCAAGGGTTCCGGTGGGAGACCCAGTACTTC.

The V call is TRBV5-1, the J call TRBJ2-5; no clear D gene. This CDR3 has 14 amino acids. Per the germline V gene, CDR1 is SGHRS and CDR2 is YFSETQ. The V gene lost 0 bases and the J gene lost 0 bases, with 6 bases spanning the gap. CDR3 sequence: CASSLVADQETQYF. The CDR3 bases are TGCGCCAGCAGCTTGGTGGCAGACCAAGAGACCCAGTACTTC.

This sequence joins TRBV6-2 or TRBV6-3 and TRBJ2-7, with 12 bases lining up with TRBD1. This CDR3 is built from 18 residues. Trimming at V came to 6 bases and at J to 2 bases, leaving 14 bases not matched to a gene. CDR1 and CDR2 from the germline V gene are MNHEY and SVGEGT. CDR3 in amino acids: CASSPTGTGGFIPYEQYF. The CDR3 DNA follows: TGTGCCAGCAGCCCAACCGGGACAGGGGGCTTTATTCCCTACGAGCAGTACTTC.

CDR3 in DNA: TGTGCCAGCAGTCCTCGACAGGGGTATTTGACCCAGCATTTT. Its protein product is CASSPRQGYLTQHF. V gene TRBV27 combines with J gene TRBJ1-5; 8 positions agree with TRBD1. CDR3 size: 14 residues. The germline V gene encodes CDR1 MNHEY and CDR2 SMNVEV (reference sequence). The V gene end was trimmed by 5 bases and the J gene end by 11 bases; junction bases not matched to a gene: 11.

J is TRBJ2-7 and V is TRBV2; the match to TRBD2 covers 7 bases. With V trimmed by 6 bases and J by 0 bases, 8 bases remained unmatched. CDR1 and CDR2 (germline): SNHLY, FYNNEI. This CDR3 is built from 15 residues. The CDR3: CASSPGGRSSYEQYF. CDR3 sequence (DNA): TGTGCCAGCAGCCCCGGGGGGAGGAGCTCCTACGAGCAGTACTTC.

The gene calls are TRBV5-5 and TRBJ2-5; 12 nucleotides match TRBD2. V was pared by 3 bases and J by 5 bases, with 11 bases of the junction left unmatched. This CDR3 contains 17 residues. Germline V CDR1 and CDR2: SGHKS, YYEKEE (reference sequence). As DNA, the CDR3 is TGTGCCAGCAGCTCCGGACTAGCGGGGATGATAGGGGAGACCCAGTACTTC. Amino acid sequence: CASSSGLAGMIGETQYF. Full variable domain (outside the CDR3, taken from reference TRBV5-5 and TRBJ2-5): DAGVTQSPTHLIKTRGQQVTLRCSPISGHKSVSWYQQVLGQGPQFIFQYYEKEERGRGNFPDRFSARQFPNYSSELNVNALLLGDSALYLCASSSGLAGMIGETQYFGPGTRLLVL.